The 20 T cell receptor beta chains listed next were all sequenced from one sample in a study of blood T cell repertoires in COVID-19. Libraries were prepared by immunoSEQ multiplex PCR; TCRdb keeps only in-frame clonotypes and omits some of them. The sample lists about 210,000 clones, around 80% occurring once. Specimen: peripheral blood. These receptors were obtained from a woman aged 80 or over with COVID-19, enrolled during active disease.

The V and J genes are TRBV28 and TRBJ1-5; maybe TRBD1 (6 bases). Germline V lookup: CDR1 MDHEN, CDR2 SYDVKM. The CDR3 consists of 14 residues. V lost 1 base and J 6 bases, leaving 10 bases between the germline ends. CDR3 loop: CASSLLGAGQPQHF. CDR3 sequence (DNA): TGTGCCAGCAGTTTATTGGGGGCGGGTCAGCCCCAGCATTTT.

The J gene is TRBJ2-2, the V gene TRBV6-6; 8 bases align to TRBD1. J was trimmed by 4 bases and V by 5 bases; bases with no gene match: 9. CDR1 MNHNY and CDR2 SVGAGI come from the germline V gene (reference sequence). The length of the CDR3 is 16 residues. CDR3 sequence (DNA): TGTGCCAGCAGTCACCAGGGGGCCCGAATCACCGGGGAGCTGTTTTTT. This gives the protein CASSHQGARITGELFF.

The chain uses TRBV6-2 or TRBV6-3 and TRBJ2-5; TRBD2 matches at 8 bases. Germline V lookup: CDR1 MNHEY, CDR2 SVGEGT. There are 17 residues in the CDR3. V shed 5 bases, J shed 5 bases, and the junction held 16 bases outside the gene matches. The CDR3 spells CASSSQRGFQGGETQYF. The CDR3 region has the DNA TGTGCCAGCAGTAGCCAGCGGGGGTTCCAGGGAGGGGAGACCCAGTACTTC.

V and J are TRBV10-1 and TRBJ2-5, with D unclear. From germline, CDR1 is WNHNN and CDR2 SYGVQD (reference sequence). V gave up 3 bases and J gave up 4 bases, with 6 bases separating them. The CDR3 has 12 amino acids. The CDR3 region is CASSETGETQYF. CDR3 DNA: TGCGCCAGCAGTGAAACGGGAGAGACCCAGTACTTC.

The rearrangement links TRBV19 to TRBJ2-3, with D perhaps matching TRBD1 (6 bases). Per germline, CDR1 LNHDA and CDR2 SQIVND (reference sequence). V lost 4 bases and J 3 bases, leaving 14 bases between the germline ends. This CDR3 is built from 15 residues. The CDR3 sequence: CASSTPGTLTDTQYF. The CDR3, as DNA: TGTGCCAGTAGTACCCCCGGGACATTAACAGATACGCAGTATTTT.

This chain's CDR3 is CASSDRGEKLFF. DNA for the CDR3: TGTGCCAGCAGTGACAGGGGTGAAAAACTGTTTTTT. The chain recombines TRBV6-4 with TRBJ1-4; maybe TRBD1 (5 bases). V gave up 2 bases and J gave up 7 bases, with 5 bases separating them. The length of the CDR3 is 12 residues. Germline V gives CDR1 MRHNA, CDR2 SNTAGT.

This sequence joins TRBV5-3 and TRBJ1-1; D ambiguous. TRBV5-3 is an ORF for which the function is uncertain. Trimming cost V 0 bases and J 3 bases, with 6 bases left between them. CDR3 length: 13 residues. The CDR3 sequence: CARSLERHTEAFF. The CDR3 DNA sequence: TGTGCCAGAAGCTTGGAGAGGCACACTGAAGCTTTCTTT.

This sequence joins TRBV10-3 and TRBJ1-5, with D maybe TRBD1 (5 bases). Trimming took off 7 bases at V and 6 bases at J, with 13 bases between the two ends. The CDR3 loop spans 13 amino acids. CDR1 is ENHRY, CDR2 SYGVKD, per germline. The CDR3 DNA reads TGTGCCATCACCCAGGGTATCAGTCAGCCCCAGCATTTT. This translates into CAITQGISQPQHF.

CDR3 in amino acids: CASSPTSGGSTDTQYF. The CDR3 region has the DNA TGTGCCAGCTCACCAACTAGCGGGGGGAGCACAGATACGCAGTATTTT. This rearrangement joins TRBV18 to TRBJ2-3; TRBD2 matches at 12 bases. V lost 2 bases to trimming and J lost 0 bases; unmatched junction nucleotides: 0. The length of the CDR3 is 16 residues. Germline CDR1 and CDR2: KGHSH and LQKENI.

J is TRBJ2-1 and V is TRBV9; D may be TRBD2 (6 bases). The germline V and J ends were trimmed by 2 bases and 10 bases, with 19 bases remaining between them. This CDR3 region has 15 residues. Germline CDR1 reads SGDLS; CDR2 reads YYNGEE. CDR3 bases: TGTGCCAGCAGCGTTACTGGCGGGGCAGGAGGGGAGCAGTTCTTC. Its translation: CASSVTGGAGGEQFF. Filled out from reference TRBV9 and TRBJ2-1, the complete variable domain reads DSGVTQTPKHLITATGQRVTLRCSPRSGDLSVYWYQQSLDQGLQFLIQYYNGEERAKGNILERFSAQQFPDLHSELNLSSLELGDSALYFCASSVTGGAGGEQFFGPGTRLTVL.

The CDR3 reads CASSFTVHSGSGEGSPLHF. CDR3 DNA: TGCGCCAGCAGCTTCACAGTCCACTCTGGTAGTGGGGAGGGCTCACCCCTCCACTTT. The chain recombines TRBV5-1 with TRBJ1-6; D not certain. Germline CDR1 reads SGHRS; CDR2 reads YFSETQ. The CDR3 is 19 residues long. Deletions cut 2 bases from V and 10 bases from J, with 28 bases between.

The V gene is TRBV29-1, the J gene TRBJ1-1; D ambiguous. The CDR3 loop spans 10 amino acids. Trimming cost V 5 bases and J 10 bases, with 11 bases left between them. Germline loops: CDR1 SQVTM, CDR2 ANQGSEA. The CDR3 DNA reads as TGCAGCGTTATTTTGCTGCGAGCTTTCTTT. This encodes CSVILLRAFF.

V and J are TRBV5-3 and TRBJ2-7; possible D gene TRBD1, 6 bases. TRBV5-3 is identified as an open reading frame with a role that is uncertain. This CDR3 is built from 15 residues. Between the trimmed V and J ends, which lost 4 bases and 5 bases, there was a span of 19 bases. CDR3 sequence reads: CARSNPQGPSDEQYF. CDR3 bases: TGTGCCAGAAGCAACCCACAGGGACCTTCTGACGAGCAGTACTTC.

This rearrangement joins TRBV7-9 to TRBJ1-1; D unresolved. Germline V gene sequence: CDR1 SEHNR, CDR2 FQNEAQ (reference sequence). This CDR3 spans 13 amino acids. V lost 1 base, J lost 8 bases, and 11 bases lay in between. The CDR3 bases are TGTGCCAGCAGCTTAGGGACTGTAAGGGAAGCTTTCTTT. Translating gives CASSLGTVREAFF.

The chain uses TRBV2 and TRBJ2-7; 10 positions match TRBD2. Per the germline V gene, CDR1 is SNHLY and CDR2 is FYNNEI. V shed 4 bases, J shed 3 bases, and the junction held 3 bases outside the gene matches. The CDR3 sequence is 14 residues long. The CDR3 loop is CASSASGGVYEQYV. The CDR3 DNA follows: TGTGCCAGCAGTGCTAGCGGGGGAGTCTACGAGCAGTACGTC.

This clone was seen just once. This rearrangement joins TRBV19 to TRBJ1-1; TRBD1 aligns across 7 bases. Unmatched junction bases numbered 7, after V lost 4 bases and J lost 5 bases. Looked up from germline, CDR1 is LNHDA and CDR2 is SQIVND (reference sequence). This CDR3 region has 14 residues. CDR3 sequence: CASSNQGGGTEAFF. The CDR3 region has the DNA TGTGCCAGTAGTAATCAGGGGGGTGGGACTGAAGCTTTCTTT.

V gene TRBV5-4 combines with J gene TRBJ1-1; 7 bases are shared with TRBD1. Germline V gene data show CDR1 as SGHNT and CDR2 as YYREEE (reference sequence). The CDR3 has 14 amino acids. V shed 4 bases and J 1 base; nucleotides not matched to a gene: 4. In nucleotides, the CDR3 is TGTGCCAGCAGCCGACAGGGTGCGAACACTGAAGCTTTCTTT. Translated: CASSRQGANTEAFF.

V usage is TRBV6-5 and J usage is TRBJ1-2; TRBD1 aligns across 8 bases. V was pared by 4 bases and J by 3 bases, with 1 base of the junction left unmatched. In germline, CDR1 is MNHEY, CDR2 SVGAGI. The CDR3 has 13 amino acids. CDR3 in DNA: TGTGCCAGCAGTTCGACAGGGGACTATGGCTACACCTTC. It yields the protein CASSSTGDYGYTF.

This clone was observed a few times. V and J are TRBV6-6 and TRBJ1-1, with 7 nucleotides matching TRBD1. From germline, CDR1 is MNHNY and CDR2 SVGAGI (reference sequence). After removal of 6 bases from V and 0 bases from J, the junction contained 4 bases not matched to a gene. The CDR3 runs 14 residues. CDR3 DNA: TGTGCCAGCAGCCTACAGGGGATGAACACTGAAGCTTTCTTT. Translating it yields CASSLQGMNTEAFF.

The rearrangement links TRBV7-9 to TRBJ1-2; 11 nucleotides agree with TRBD1. The CDR3 has 14 amino acids. CDR1 is SEHNR, CDR2 FQNEAQ, per germline (reference sequence). With V trimmed by 7 bases and J by 1 base, 2 bases remained unmatched. The CDR3, as DNA: TGTGCCAGCAAGGGACAGGGGGGTAACTATGGCTACACCTTC. It specifies CASKGQGGNYGYTF.